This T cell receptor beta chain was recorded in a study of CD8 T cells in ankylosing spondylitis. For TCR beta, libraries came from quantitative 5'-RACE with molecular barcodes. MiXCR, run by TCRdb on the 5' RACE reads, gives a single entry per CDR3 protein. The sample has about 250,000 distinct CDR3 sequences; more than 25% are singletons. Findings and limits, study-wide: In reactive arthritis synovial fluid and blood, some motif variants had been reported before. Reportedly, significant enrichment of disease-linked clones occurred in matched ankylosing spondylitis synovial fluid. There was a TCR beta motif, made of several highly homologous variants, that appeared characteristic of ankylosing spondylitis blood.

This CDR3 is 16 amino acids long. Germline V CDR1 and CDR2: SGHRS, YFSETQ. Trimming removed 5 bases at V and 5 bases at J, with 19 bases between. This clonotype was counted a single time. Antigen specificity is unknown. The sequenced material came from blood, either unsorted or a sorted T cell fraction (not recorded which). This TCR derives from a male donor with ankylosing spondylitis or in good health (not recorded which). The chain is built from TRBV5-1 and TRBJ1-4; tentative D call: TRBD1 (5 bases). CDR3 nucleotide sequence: TGCGCCAGCAGTTTTGTCCGGGGTTCAGGGAATGAAAAACTGTTTTTT. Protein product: CASSFVRGSGNEKLFF.